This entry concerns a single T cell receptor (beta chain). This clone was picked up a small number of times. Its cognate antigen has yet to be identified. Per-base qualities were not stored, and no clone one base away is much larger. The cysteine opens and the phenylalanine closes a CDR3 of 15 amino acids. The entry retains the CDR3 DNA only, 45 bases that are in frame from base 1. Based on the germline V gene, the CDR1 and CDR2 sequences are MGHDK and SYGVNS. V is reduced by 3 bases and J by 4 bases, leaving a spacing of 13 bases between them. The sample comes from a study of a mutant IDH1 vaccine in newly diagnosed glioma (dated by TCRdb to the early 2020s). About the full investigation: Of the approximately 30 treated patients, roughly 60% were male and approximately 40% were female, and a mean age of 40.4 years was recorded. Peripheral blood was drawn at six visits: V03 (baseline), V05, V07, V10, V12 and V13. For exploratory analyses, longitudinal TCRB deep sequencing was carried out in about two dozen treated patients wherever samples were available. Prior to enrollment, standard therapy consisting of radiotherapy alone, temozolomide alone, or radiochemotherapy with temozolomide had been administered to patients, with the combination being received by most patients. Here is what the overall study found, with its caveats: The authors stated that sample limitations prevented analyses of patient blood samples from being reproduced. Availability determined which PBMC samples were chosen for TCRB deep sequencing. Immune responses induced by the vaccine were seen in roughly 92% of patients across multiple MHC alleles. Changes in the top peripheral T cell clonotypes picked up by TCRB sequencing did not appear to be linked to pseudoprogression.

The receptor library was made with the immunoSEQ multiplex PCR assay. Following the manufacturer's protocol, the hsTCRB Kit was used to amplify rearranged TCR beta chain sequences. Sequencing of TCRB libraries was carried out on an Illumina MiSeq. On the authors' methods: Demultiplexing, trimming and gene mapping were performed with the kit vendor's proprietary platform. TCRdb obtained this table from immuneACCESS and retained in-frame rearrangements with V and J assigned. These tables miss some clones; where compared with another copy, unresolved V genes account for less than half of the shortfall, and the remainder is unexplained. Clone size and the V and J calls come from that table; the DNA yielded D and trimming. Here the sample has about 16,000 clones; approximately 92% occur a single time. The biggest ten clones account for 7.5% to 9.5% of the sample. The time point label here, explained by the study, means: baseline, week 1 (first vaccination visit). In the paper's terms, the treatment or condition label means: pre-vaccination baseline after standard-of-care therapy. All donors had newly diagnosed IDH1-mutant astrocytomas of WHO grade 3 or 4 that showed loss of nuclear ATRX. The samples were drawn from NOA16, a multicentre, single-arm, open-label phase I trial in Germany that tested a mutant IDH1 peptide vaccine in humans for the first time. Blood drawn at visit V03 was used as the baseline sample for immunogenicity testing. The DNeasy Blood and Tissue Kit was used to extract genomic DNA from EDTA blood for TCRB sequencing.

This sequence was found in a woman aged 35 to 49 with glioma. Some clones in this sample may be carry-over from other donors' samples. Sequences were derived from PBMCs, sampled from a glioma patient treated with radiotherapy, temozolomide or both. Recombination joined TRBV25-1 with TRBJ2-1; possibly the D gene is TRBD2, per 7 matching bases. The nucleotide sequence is TGTGCCAGCAGTGAGCGGGGGCCCTGGTACAATGAGCAGTTCTTC. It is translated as CASSERGPWYNEQFF.